The 16 T cell receptor beta chains below all came from one sample that was sequenced in a study of CD8 T cells in ankylosing spondylitis. In TCRdb, the 5' RACE reads were re-called with MiXCR into one record per CDR3 protein. The sample has 240,000 or so distinct CDR3 sequences, roughly 8.6% seen once. Specimen: blood, either unsorted or a sorted T cell fraction (not recorded which). The receptors shown here come from a male donor with ankylosing spondylitis or in good health (not recorded which).

The chain carries TRBV6-4 and TRBJ1-5; perhaps TRBD1 as D (6 bases). Looked up from germline, CDR1 is MRHNA and CDR2 is SNTAGT. V gave up 7 bases and J gave up 0 bases, with 16 bases separating them. The CDR3 extends over 16 amino acids. CDR3: CASTEGGKDSNQPQHF. The CDR3 nucleotides read TGTGCCAGCACCGAGGGGGGGAAAGATAGCAATCAGCCCCAGCATTTT.

This clonotype was seen many times. The J gene is TRBJ1-3, the V gene TRBV12-3 or TRBV12-4; 8 bases align to TRBD1. This CDR3 has 15 residues. V gave up 6 bases and J gave up 0 bases; unmatched junction bases: 4. Written as DNA, the CDR3 is TGTGCCAGCAGATTGGGACAGGCCTCTGGAAACACCATATATTTT. Translating it yields CASRLGQASGNTIYF.

This clonotype showed up many times. V usage is TRBV7-9 and J usage is TRBJ1-3, with unresolved D. V was trimmed by 5 bases and J by 0 bases, leaving 8 bases between them. Germline V CDR1 and CDR2: SEHNR, FQNEAQ (reference sequence). The CDR3 runs to 14 residues. CDR3 nucleotide sequence: TGTGCCAGCAGCCCGACAAGCTCTGGAAACACCATATATTTT. Protein: CASSPTSSGNTIYF.

The rearrangement uses TRBV7-9 and TRBJ2-2; maybe TRBD1 (5 bases). Deletions cut 3 bases from V and 2 bases from J, with 13 bases between. Germline loops: CDR1 SEHNR, CDR2 FQNEAQ (reference sequence). The CDR3 is 16 amino acids. The CDR3 loop reads CASSFNAGYNTGELFF. CDR3 coding DNA: TGTGCCAGCAGCTTTAATGCAGGGTATAACACCGGGGAGCTGTTTTTT.

The table lists this clonotype with a few counts. The chain joins TRBV6-2 or TRBV6-3 to TRBJ2-1, with D uncertain. This CDR3 is built from 12 residues. Germline lookup yields CDR1 MNHEY and CDR2 SVGEGT. The germline V and J ends were trimmed by 3 bases and 9 bases, with 9 bases remaining between them. CDR3 protein: CASSYRASEQFF. The DNA for the CDR3 is TGTGCCAGCAGTTATAGGGCGTCTGAGCAGTTCTTC.

This clonotype was recorded many times. The CDR3 DNA sequence: TGTGCCAGCAGTTTTACGGGAGAGACCCAGTACTTC. Translating gives CASSFTGETQYF. This chain links TRBV12-3 or TRBV12-4 with TRBJ2-5, with no clear D. The V and J ends lost 3 bases and 4 bases respectively, with 6 bases between them. The CDR3 covers 12 residues.

This clonotype was detected only a few times. This rearrangement joins TRBV7-9 to TRBJ2-2; D is perhaps TRBD1 or TRBD2 (5 bases each). This CDR3 region has 14 residues. Trimming pared 4 bases from V and 4 bases from J, leaving 10 bases between. The germline CDR1 and CDR2 sequences are SEHNR and FQNEAQ (reference sequence). CDR3 nucleotide sequence: TGTGCCAGCAGCTCGGGGACCCCCACCGGGGAGCTGTTTTTT. Translating it yields CASSSGTPTGELFF. The whole variable domain, filled in from reference TRBV7-9 and TRBJ2-2, reads DTGVSQNPRHKITKRGQNVTFRCDPISEHNRLYWYRQTLGQGPEFLTYFQNEAQLEKSRLLSDRFSAERPKGSFSTLEIQRTEQGDSAMYLCASSSGTPTGELFFGEGSRLTVL.

This clonotype was seen only a few times. The genes are TRBV20-1 and TRBJ1-3; D not certain. Germline loops: CDR1 DFQATT, CDR2 SNEGSKA (reference sequence). With 2 bases removed from V and 1 base from J, the gap between germline ends came to 12 bases. The CDR3 loop spans 15 amino acids. In nucleotides, the CDR3 is TGCAGTGCTAGATCTGGGGAGGGATCTGGAAACACCATATATTTT. Residues: CSARSGEGSGNTIYF.

This clonotype was counted ten times or more. The chain couples TRBV7-2 to TRBJ1-1, with 7 bases fitting TRBD1. The germline gives CDR1 SGHTA, CDR2 FQGNSA. V lost 3 bases and J lost 5; bases outside the gene matches: 9. The CDR3 contains 15 residues. CDR3 coding DNA: TGTGCCAGCAGCTTGGGAGGGGGCGTAGAAACTGAAGCTTTCTTT. Residues: CASSLGGGVETEAFF.

This clonotype occurred many times. CDR3 amino acids: CASSRLAGAVETQYF. The CDR3 DNA follows: TGTGCCAGCAGCAGACTAGCGGGAGCGGTAGAGACCCAGTACTTC. V is TRBV6-2 or TRBV6-3 and J is TRBJ2-5, with TRBD2 identical over 12 bases. The CDR3 spans 15 residues. V lost 6 bases, J lost 4 bases, and 6 bases stayed unmatched. CDR1 is MNHEY and CDR2 is SVGEGT in the germline V gene.

This clonotype was counted ten times or more. The gene calls are TRBV29-1 and TRBJ1-2; D is unresolved. There are 13 residues in the CDR3. With 6 bases removed from V and 6 bases from J, the gap between germline ends came to 17 bases. Germline assignment: CDR1 SQVTM and CDR2 ANQGSEA. In DNA, the CDR3 is TGCAGCGTCCTCCACGATGCAGCCCATGGCTACACCTTC. Its protein is CSVLHDAAHGYTF.

V and J are TRBV19 and TRBJ2-1, with 10 bases aligning to TRBD1. This CDR3 spans 14 amino acids. The germline CDR1 and CDR2 sequences are LNHDA and SQIVND (reference sequence). Germline trimming cut 5 bases from V and 12 bases from J; bases unmatched to any gene: 10. The CDR3 is CASSPGQGGWRQFF. The CDR3 nucleotides read TGTGCCAGTAGTCCCGGACAGGGGGGATGGAGGCAGTTCTTC.

This clonotype showed up just a few times. The chain is built from TRBV5-1 and TRBJ2-5; 13 nucleotides align to TRBD2. Losses at the gene ends were 0 bases for V and 4 bases for J; bases not matched to a gene: 3. Germline values: CDR1 SGHRS, CDR2 YFSETQ. The length of the CDR3 is 16 residues. The CDR3 bases are TGCGCCAGCAGCTTGGGACTAGCGGGAGGTGTAGAGACCCAGTACTTC. Encoded protein: CASSLGLAGGVETQYF.

This clonotype was picked up many times. The chain joins TRBV5-1 to TRBJ2-3, with 7 positions matching TRBD1. CDR1 and CDR2 from the germline V gene are SGHRS and YFSETQ. The trim removed 10 bases at V and 0 bases at J, leaving 5 bases unmatched. CDR3 length: 13 amino acids. Here the CDR3 reads CARQGRSTDTQYF. The CDR3 DNA sequence: TGCGCCCGACAGGGACGGAGCACAGATACGCAGTATTTT.

This clonotype was detected many times. The gene calls are TRBV28 and TRBJ2-5, with D possibly matching TRBD2 (6 bases). V was clipped by 2 bases and J by 3 bases, with 10 bases between them. Per germline, CDR1 MDHEN and CDR2 SYDVKM. The length of the CDR3 is 14 residues. CDR3 nucleotides: TGTGCCAGCAGTTTACGGGACTTTAAAGAGACCCAGTACTTC. The encoded protein is CASSLRDFKETQYF.

This clonotype has at least ten counts. This rearrangement joins TRBV4-2 to TRBJ2-1; tentative D call: TRBD2 (7 bases). This CDR3 is 14 amino acids long. Trimming removed 0 bases from V and 8 bases from J, with 11 bases in between. The germline V gene has CDR1 LGHNA and CDR2 YNFKEQ. The CDR3 DNA reads as TGTGCCAGCAGCCAAGATAGGGGGGGCGATGAGCAGTTCTTC. This translates into CASSQDRGGDEQFF.